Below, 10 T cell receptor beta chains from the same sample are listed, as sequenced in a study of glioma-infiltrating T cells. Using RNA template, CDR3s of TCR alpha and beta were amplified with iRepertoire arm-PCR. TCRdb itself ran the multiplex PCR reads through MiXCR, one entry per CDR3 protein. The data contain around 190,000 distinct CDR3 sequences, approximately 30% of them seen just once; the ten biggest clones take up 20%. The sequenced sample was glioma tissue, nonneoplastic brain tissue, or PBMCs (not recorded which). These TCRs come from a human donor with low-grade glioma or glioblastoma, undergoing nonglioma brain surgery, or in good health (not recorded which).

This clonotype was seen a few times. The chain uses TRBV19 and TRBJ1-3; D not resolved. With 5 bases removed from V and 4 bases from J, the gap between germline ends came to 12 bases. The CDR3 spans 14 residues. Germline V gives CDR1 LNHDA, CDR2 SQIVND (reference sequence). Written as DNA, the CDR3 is TGTGCCAGTAGTCATACAGTCTCCGGAAACACCATATATTTT. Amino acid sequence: CASSHTVSGNTIYF.

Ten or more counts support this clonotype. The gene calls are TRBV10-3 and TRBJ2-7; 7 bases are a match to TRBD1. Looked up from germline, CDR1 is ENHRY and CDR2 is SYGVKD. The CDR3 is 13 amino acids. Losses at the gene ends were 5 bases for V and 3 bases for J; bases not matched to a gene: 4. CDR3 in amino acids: CAISTGTVYEQYF. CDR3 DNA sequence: TGTGCCATCAGTACCGGGACAGTCTACGAGCAGTACTTC.

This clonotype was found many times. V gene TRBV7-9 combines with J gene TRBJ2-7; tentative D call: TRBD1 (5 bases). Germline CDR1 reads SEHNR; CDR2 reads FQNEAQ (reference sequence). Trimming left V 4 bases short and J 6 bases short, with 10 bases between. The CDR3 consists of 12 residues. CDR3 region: CASSWQGSEQYF. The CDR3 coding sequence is TGTGCCAGCAGCTGGCAGGGTAGCGAGCAGTACTTC. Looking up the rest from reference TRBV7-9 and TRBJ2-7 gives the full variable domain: DTGVSQNPRHKITKRGQNVTFRCDPISEHNRLYWYRQTLGQGPEFLTYFQNEAQLEKSRLLSDRFSAERPKGSFSTLEIQRTEQGDSAMYLCASSWQGSEQYFGPGTRLTVT.

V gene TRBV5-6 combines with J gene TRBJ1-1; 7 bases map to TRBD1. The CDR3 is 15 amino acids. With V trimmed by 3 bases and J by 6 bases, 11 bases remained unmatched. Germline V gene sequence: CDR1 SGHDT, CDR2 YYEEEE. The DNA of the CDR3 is TGTGCCAGCAGCTGGAAACCGGGACAGCGCTCTGAAGCTTTCTTT. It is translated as CASSWKPGQRSEAFF.

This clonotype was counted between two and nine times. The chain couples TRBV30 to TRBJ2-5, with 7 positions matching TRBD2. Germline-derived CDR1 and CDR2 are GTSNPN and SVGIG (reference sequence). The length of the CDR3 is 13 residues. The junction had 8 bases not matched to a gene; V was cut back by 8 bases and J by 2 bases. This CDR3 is CAGTTAGQETQYF. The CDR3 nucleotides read TGTGCCGGGACGACAGCGGGACAAGAGACCCAGTACTTC.

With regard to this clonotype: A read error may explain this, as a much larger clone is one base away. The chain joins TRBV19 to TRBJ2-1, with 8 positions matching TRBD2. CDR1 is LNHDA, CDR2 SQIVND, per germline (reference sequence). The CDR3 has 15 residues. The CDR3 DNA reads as TGTGCCAGTAGTATCCCCAGCGGGAGTAAGAATGAGCAGTCCTTC. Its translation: CASSIPSGSKNEQSF.

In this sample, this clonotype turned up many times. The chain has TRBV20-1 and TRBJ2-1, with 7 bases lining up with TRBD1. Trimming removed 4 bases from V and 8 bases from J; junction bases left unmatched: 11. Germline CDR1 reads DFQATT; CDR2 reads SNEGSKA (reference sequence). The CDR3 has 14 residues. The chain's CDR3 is CSAKTGTAAHEQFF. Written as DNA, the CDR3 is TGCAGTGCTAAAACTGGGACAGCAGCCCATGAGCAGTTCTTC.

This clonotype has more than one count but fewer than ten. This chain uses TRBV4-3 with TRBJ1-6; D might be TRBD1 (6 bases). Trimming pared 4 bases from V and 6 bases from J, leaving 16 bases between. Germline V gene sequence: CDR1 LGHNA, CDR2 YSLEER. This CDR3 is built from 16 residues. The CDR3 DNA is TGCGCCAGCAGCCTCGAGGGCAGGGGTATTAATTCACCCCTCCACTTT. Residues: CASSLEGRGINSPLHF.

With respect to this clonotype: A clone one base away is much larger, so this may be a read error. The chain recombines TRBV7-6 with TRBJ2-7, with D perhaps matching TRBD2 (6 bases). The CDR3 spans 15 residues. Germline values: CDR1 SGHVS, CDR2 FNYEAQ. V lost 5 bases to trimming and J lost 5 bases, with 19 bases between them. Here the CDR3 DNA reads TGTGCCAGCAGCCCGGTAGCGGTAGGGCCCAACGAGCAGTACTTC. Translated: CASSPVAVGPNEQYF.

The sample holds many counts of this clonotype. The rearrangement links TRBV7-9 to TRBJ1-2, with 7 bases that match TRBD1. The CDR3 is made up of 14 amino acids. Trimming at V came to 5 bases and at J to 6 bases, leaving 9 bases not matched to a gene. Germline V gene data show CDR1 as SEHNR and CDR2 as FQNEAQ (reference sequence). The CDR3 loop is CASSLSRGQDGYTF. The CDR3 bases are TGTGCCAGCAGCCTATCGAGGGGGCAGGATGGCTACACCTTC.